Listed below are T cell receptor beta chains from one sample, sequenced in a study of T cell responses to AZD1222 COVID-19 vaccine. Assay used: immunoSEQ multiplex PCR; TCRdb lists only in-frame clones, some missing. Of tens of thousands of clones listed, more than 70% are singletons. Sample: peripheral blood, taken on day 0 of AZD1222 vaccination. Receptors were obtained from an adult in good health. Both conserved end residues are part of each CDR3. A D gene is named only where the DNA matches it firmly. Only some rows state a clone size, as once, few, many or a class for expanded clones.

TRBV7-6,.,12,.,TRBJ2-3,CASSPSTDTQYF,TGTGCCAGCAGCCCCTCCACAGATACGCAGTATTTT
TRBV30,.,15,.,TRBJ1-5,CAWGLTGQLNQPQHF,TGTGCCTGGGGGCTGACAGGACAGCTCAATCAGCCCCAGCATTTT
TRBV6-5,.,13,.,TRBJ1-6,CASRDTYNSPLHF,TGTGCCAGCCGGGACACATATAATTCACCCCTCCACTTT
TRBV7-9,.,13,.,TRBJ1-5,CASSVGPNQPQHF,TGTGCCAGCAGCGTCGGACCGAATCAGCCCCAGCATTTT
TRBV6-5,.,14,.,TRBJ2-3,CASSRQTSTDTQYF,TGTGCCAGCAGTAGACAGACTAGCACAGATACGCAGTATTTT
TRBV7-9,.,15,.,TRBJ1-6,CASSLGRGRNSPLHF,TGTGCCAGCAGCTTAGGCAGGGGAAGGAATTCACCCCTCCACTTT
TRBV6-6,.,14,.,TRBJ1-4,CAINEGLTNEKLFF,TGTGCCATAAACGAGGGGTTGACTAATGAAAAACTGTTTTTT
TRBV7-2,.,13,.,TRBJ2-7,CASSLVGAYEQYF,TGTGCCAGCAGCTTAGTAGGAGCCTACGAGCAGTACTTC
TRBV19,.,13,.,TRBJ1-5,CAKRVRLVQPQHF,TGTGCAAAGAGGGTCCGCCTGGTTCAGCCCCAGCATTTT
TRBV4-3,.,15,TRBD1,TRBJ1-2,CASSQESQGGGGYTF,TGCGCCAGCAGCCAAGAGTCACAGGGGGGAGGTGGCTACACCTTC
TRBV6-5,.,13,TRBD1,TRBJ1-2,CASRRVGQDGYTF,TGTGCCAGCAGGAGAGTCGGACAGGATGGCTACACCTTC
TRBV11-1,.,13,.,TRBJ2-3,CASSLALTDTQYF,TGTGCCAGCAGCTTAGCCCTTACGGATACGCAGTATTTT
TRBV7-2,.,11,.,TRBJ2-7,CASSPSYEQYF,TGTGCCAGCAGCCCTTCCTACGAGCAGTACTTC
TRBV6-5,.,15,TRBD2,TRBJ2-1,CASSFNAGDVNEQFF,TGTGCCAGCAGTTTTAATGCGGGGGACGTCAATGAGCAGTTCTTC
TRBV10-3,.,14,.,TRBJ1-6,CAISLQPNNSPLHF,TGTGCCATCAGTTTACAGCCTAATAATTCACCCCTCCACTTT
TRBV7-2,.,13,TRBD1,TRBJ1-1,CASSIQGITEAFF,TGTGCCAGCAGTATACAGGGGATCACTGAAGCTTTCTTT
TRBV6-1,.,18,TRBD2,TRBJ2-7,CASSEGRFFSGETYEQYF,TGTGCCAGCAGTGAAGGTAGATTCTTTAGCGGGGAAACCTACGAGCAGTACTTC
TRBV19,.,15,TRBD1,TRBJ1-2,CASSPGTALNYGYTF,TGTGCCAGTAGTCCCGGGACAGCACTTAACTATGGCTACACCTTC
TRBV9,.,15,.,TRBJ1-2,CASSPGGVLDYGYTF,TGTGCCAGCAGCCCGGGGGGGGTCCTAGACTATGGCTACACCTTC
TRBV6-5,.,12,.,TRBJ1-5,CASRGGYQPQHF,TGTGCCAGTAGGGGGGGCTATCAGCCCCAGCATTTT
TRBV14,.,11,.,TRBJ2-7,CASSQLYEQYF,TGTGCCAGCAGCCAACTCTACGAGCAGTACTTC
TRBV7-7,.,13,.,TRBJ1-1,CASSLSGNTEAFF,TGTGCTAGCAGCCTGTCAGGGAACACTGAAGCTTTCTTT
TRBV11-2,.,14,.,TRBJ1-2,CASSLGRTNYGYTF,TGTGCCAGCAGCTTAGGCAGGACTAACTATGGCTACACCTTC
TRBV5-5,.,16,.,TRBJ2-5,CASSLVRSSTQETQYF,TGTGCCAGCAGCTTGGTGCGCAGCTCAACCCAAGAGACCCAGTACTTC
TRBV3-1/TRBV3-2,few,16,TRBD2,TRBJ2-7,CASSAGLAGGGYEQYF,TGTGCCAGCTCCGCCGGACTAGCGGGGGGAGGTTACGAGCAGTACTTC
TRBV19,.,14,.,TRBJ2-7,CASSIGVQDYEQYF,TGTGCCAGTAGTATTGGGGTCCAGGACTACGAGCAGTACTTC
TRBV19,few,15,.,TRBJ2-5,CASRQGLGPQETQYF,TGTGCCAGTAGGCAGGGCTTGGGCCCACAAGAGACCCAGTACTTC
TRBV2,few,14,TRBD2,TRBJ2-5,CASANSGPRETQYF,TGTGCCAGCGCTAATAGCGGGCCCCGAGAGACCCAGTACTTC
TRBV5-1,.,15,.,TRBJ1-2,CASSKGTTGDYGYTF,TGCGCCAGCAGCAAAGGGACAACGGGGGACTATGGCTACACCTTC
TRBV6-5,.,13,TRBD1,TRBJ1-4,CASWTGWDEKLFF,TGTGCCAGTTGGACAGGGTGGGATGAAAAACTGTTTTTT
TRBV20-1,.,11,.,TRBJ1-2,CSARHANGYTF,TGCAGTGCTCGACACGCGAATGGCTACACCTTC
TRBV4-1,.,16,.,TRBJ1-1,CASSHQRGTQNTEAFF,TGCGCCAGCAGCCACCAAAGAGGGACGCAGAACACTGAAGCTTTCTTT
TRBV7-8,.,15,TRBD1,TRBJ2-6,CASSHGTGEANVLTF,TGTGCCAGCAGCCATGGGACAGGGGAGGCCAACGTCCTGACTTTC
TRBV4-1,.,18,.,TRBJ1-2,CASSHRRQGRRVNYGYTF,TGCGCCAGCAGCCACCGGCGGCAGGGGCGCCGGGTTAACTATGGCTACACCTTC
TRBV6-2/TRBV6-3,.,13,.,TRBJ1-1,CASSYSGGTEAFF,TGTGCCAGCAGTTATTCTGGGGGCACTGAAGCTTTCTTT
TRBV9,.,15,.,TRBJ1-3,CASSQMDLSGNTIYF,TGTGCCAGCAGCCAAATGGATCTCTCTGGAAACACCATATATTTT
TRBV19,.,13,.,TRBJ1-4,CASSIGEYEKLFF,TGTGCCAGTAGTATAGGGGAATACGAAAAACTGTTTTTT
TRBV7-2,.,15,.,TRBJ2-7,CASSLGSVTSYEQYF,TGTGCCAGCAGCTTAGGTTCAGTGACCAGCTACGAGCAGTACTTC
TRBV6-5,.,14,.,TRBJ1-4,CASSYTGINEKLFF,TGTGCCAGCAGTTACACAGGGATTAATGAAAAACTGTTTTTT
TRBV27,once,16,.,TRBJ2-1,CASTNFAGASYNEQFF,TGTGCCAGCACCAATTTCGCGGGGGCATCCTACAATGAGCAGTTCTTC
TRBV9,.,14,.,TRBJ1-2,CASSLVGQSYGYTF,TGTGCCAGCAGCCTAGTGGGGCAGAGCTATGGCTACACCTTC
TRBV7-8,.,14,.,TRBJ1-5,CASSLVGMWQPQHF,TGTGCCAGCAGCTTAGTTGGGATGTGGCAGCCCCAGCATTTT
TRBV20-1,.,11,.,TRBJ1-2,CSANTNYGYTF,TGCAGTGCCAATACCAACTATGGCTACACCTTC
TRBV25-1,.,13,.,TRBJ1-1,CASSDGTWGEAFF,TGTGCCAGCAGTGACGGGACCTGGGGTGAGGCTTTCTTT
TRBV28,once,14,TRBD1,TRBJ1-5,CASSLGQGNQPQHF,TGTGCCAGCAGTTTGGGACAGGGAAATCAGCCCCAGCATTTT
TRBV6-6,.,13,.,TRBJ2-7,CASGVYRAEEQYF,TGTGCCAGCGGGGTTTACAGGGCTGAGGAGCAGTACTTC